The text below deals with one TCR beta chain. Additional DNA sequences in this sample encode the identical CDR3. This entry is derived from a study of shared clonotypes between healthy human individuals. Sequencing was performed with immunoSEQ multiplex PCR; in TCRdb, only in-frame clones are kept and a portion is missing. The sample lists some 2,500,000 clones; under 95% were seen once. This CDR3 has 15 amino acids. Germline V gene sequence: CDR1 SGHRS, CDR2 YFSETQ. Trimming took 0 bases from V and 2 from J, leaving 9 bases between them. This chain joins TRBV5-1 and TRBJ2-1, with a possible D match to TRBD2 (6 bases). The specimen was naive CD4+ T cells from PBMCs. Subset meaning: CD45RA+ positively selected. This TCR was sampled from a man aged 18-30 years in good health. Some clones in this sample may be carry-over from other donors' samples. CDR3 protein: CASSLVSGAYNEQFF. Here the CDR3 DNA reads TGCGCCAGCAGCTTGGTTAGCGGAGCCTACAATGAGCAGTTCTTC.